Each of the 7 T cell receptor beta chains below was sequenced from the same sample in a study of shared T cell receptors in the human thymus. Sequencing used immunoSEQ multiplex PCR; TCRdb keeps in-frame clones, though not all of them. Of some 760,000 clones listed, 70% to 90% are singletons. The same data also contributed to another study, on human thymus T cells.

Sequenced input: thymocytes. Receptors were obtained from a girl under three years old with a congenital heart defect.

The J gene is TRBJ2-7, the V gene TRBV20-1, with a tentative D call TRBD1 (6 bases). CDR3 length equals 11 residues. Germline CDR1 is DFQATT and CDR2 is SNEGSKA (reference sequence). The CDR3, as DNA: TGCATCCCCGGGACACCCTACGAGCAGTACTTC. Its protein is CIPGTPYEQYF.

CDR3 coding DNA: TGTGCCAGTAAATCCGCCCTGACAGGGGCCTACGAGCAGTACTTC. It codes for CASKSALTGAYEQYF. The chain uses TRBV19 and TRBJ2-7; 8 positions agree with TRBD1. Germline V gene lookup returns CDR1 LNHDA and CDR2 SQIVND (reference sequence). The CDR3 has 15 residues. V shed 7 bases, J shed 2 bases, and the junction held 10 bases outside the gene matches.

The genes are TRBV6-1 and TRBJ1-6; a weak D match, TRBD1 (5 bases). The V end was cut by 3 bases, the J end by 4 bases, with 19 bases between. The CDR3 spans 18 residues. Looked up from germline, CDR1 is MNHNS and CDR2 is SASEGT. CDR3 region: CASSDLNGRVFYNSPLHF. The CDR3 bases are TGTGCCAGCAGTGATCTGAACGGCAGGGTGTTTTATAATTCACCCCTCCACTTT.

CDR3 sequence: CASSEDRRASGNTIYF. In nucleotides, the CDR3 is TGTGCCAGCAGTGAAGACAGGAGGGCCTCTGGAAACACCATATATTTT. V usage is TRBV6-1 and J usage is TRBJ1-3; possibly TRBD1 for D (5 bases). Germline V gene data show CDR1 as MNHNS and CDR2 as SASEGT. This CDR3 is 16 amino acids long. V shed 1 base and J shed 0 bases, with 10 bases lying between them.

The chain links TRBV5-6 to TRBJ2-2; D is unresolved. Germline loops: CDR1 SGHDT, CDR2 YYEEEE. V lost 2 bases and J 3 bases, leaving 11 bases between the germline ends. The CDR3 runs 15 residues. DNA for the CDR3: TGTGCCAGCAGCTTAGTCAACAGCTACACCGGGGAGCTGTTTTTT. This codes for CASSLVNSYTGELFF. The whole variable domain, filled in from reference TRBV5-6 and TRBJ2-2, reads DAGVTQSPTHLIKTRGQQVTLRCSPKSGHDTVSWYQQALGQGPQFIFQYYEEEERQRGNFPDRFSGHQFPNYSSELNVNALLLGDSALYLCASSLVNSYTGELFFGEGSRLTVL.

The chain couples TRBV30 to TRBJ1-5; 7 bases map to TRBD1. Germline V gene lookup returns CDR1 GTSNPN and CDR2 SVGIG (reference sequence). CDR3 length: 14 residues. The junction had 5 bases not matched to a gene; V was cut back by 3 bases and J by 3 bases. This CDR3 reads CAWRTTGINQPQHF. The CDR3 nucleotides are TGTGCCTGGAGAACGACAGGGATCAATCAGCCCCAGCATTTT.

The chain uses TRBV19 and TRBJ2-5; 7 nucleotides agree with TRBD1. Germline CDR1 is LNHDA and CDR2 is SQIVND (reference sequence). This CDR3 comprises 14 residues. V was clipped by 6 bases and J by 2 bases; unmatched bases: 6. The CDR3 nucleotides are TGTGCCAGTAGCAATAGGGGACAGCAAGAGACCCAGTACTTC. Its translation is CASSNRGQQETQYF.